The 22 T cell receptor beta chains below come from one sample, sequenced in a study of cytomegalovirus exposure and HLA in healthy donors. The PCR employed 60 Vbeta primers together with 13 Jbeta primers. Libraries were prepared by immunoSEQ multiplex PCR; TCRdb keeps only in-frame clonotypes and omits some of them. In the table there are some 91,000 clones, around 77% of which are singletons. Sequencing used PBMCs. These TCRs come from a man aged 40-55 years in good health and CMV-seronegative.

V is TRBV20-1 and J is TRBJ2-7; D not certain. The CDR3 contains 10 residues. Germline V gene data show CDR1 as DFQATT and CDR2 as SNEGSKA (reference sequence). Deletions cut 6 bases from V and 3 bases from J, with 6 bases between. Written as DNA, the CDR3 is TGCAGTGCCAGGTACTACGAGCAGTACTTC. Protein: CSARYYEQYF.

Of note for this clone: Other DNA sequences within the sample encode an identical CDR3. V gene TRBV19 combines with J gene TRBJ1-5; 8 positions match TRBD1. Germline values: CDR1 LNHDA, CDR2 SQIVND (reference sequence). The CDR3 extends over 14 amino acids. V shed 4 bases, J shed 5 bases, and the junction held 4 bases outside the gene matches. CDR3 loop: CASSRQGAYQPQHF. Here the CDR3 DNA reads TGTGCCAGTAGTAGGCAGGGGGCCTATCAGCCCCAGCATTTT.

Regarding this clone: The conserved phenylalanine or tryptophan is not found at the CDR3 terminus, so this likely reflects a read error. The DNA is left out, because the CDR3 cannot be placed on it with certainty; the CDR3 is given as TCRdb lists it. The rearrangement uses TRBV11-2 and TRBJ2-3; TRBD2, the D gene given by the table, was not confirmed from the DNA. The CDR3 sequence runs 13 residues, both termini included. Germline CDR1 is SGHAT and CDR2 is FQNNGV. The CDR3 sequence: CASSSTTSGWPRV.

The chain is built from TRBV7-6 and TRBJ2-1, with TRBD1 identical over 7 bases. The junction had 10 bases not matched to a gene; V was cut back by 4 bases and J by 7 bases. This CDR3 has 15 residues. Germline CDR1 reads SGHVS; CDR2 reads FNYEAQ. As DNA, the CDR3 is TGTGCCAGCAGCTCTTTGGGGGACAGAGGGAATGAGCAGTTCTTC. Its translation: CASSSLGDRGNEQFF.

The chain uses TRBV28 and TRBJ2-5; 8 bases align to TRBD1. The J segment lost 10 bases and the V segment lost 6 bases, leaving 13 bases of the junction unmatched. The CDR3 consists of 14 residues. Germline V gene data show CDR1 as MDHEN and CDR2 as SYDVKM. This CDR3 is CASSSPGQGIIQYF. For the CDR3, the DNA is TGTGCCAGCAGCTCTCCAGGACAGGGAATCATCCAGTACTTC.

This clone was observed a single time. The chain employs TRBV11-2 and TRBJ2-2; TRBD1 might be the D (6 bases). Germline lookup yields CDR1 SGHAT and CDR2 FQNNGV. Trimming took 1 base from V and 7 from J, leaving 13 bases between them. The CDR3 loop spans 15 amino acids. In DNA form, the CDR3 reads TGTGCCAGCAGCTTAGTTTCAGGGGCACTCGGGGAGCTGTTTTTT. Its protein product is CASSLVSGALGELFF.

The chain employs TRBV5-6 and TRBJ2-7; maybe TRBD2 (6 bases). The V end lost 4 bases, the J end lost 7 bases, and 21 bases lay between the germline ends. The CDR3 contains 15 residues. Per germline, CDR1 SGHDT and CDR2 YYEEEE. CDR3 sequence (DNA): TGTGCCAGCAGCAGCAGGGAAAGGAGGGTCGGTGAGCAGTACTTC. Encoded protein: CASSSRERRVGEQYF.

The chain couples TRBV7-3 to TRBJ2-1; tentative D call: TRBD2 (5 bases). Germline assignment: CDR1 SGHTA and CDR2 FQGTGA. The V end was cut by 6 bases, the J end by 8 bases, with 20 bases between. CDR3 length: 15 amino acids. CDR3 amino acids: CASRPGDRPHHEQFF. In nucleotides, the CDR3 is TGTGCCAGCAGACCCGGGGATCGTCCACACCATGAGCAGTTCTTC.

J is TRBJ1-4 and V is TRBV2; 9 bases fit TRBD1. The CDR3 runs to 18 residues. V shed 7 bases, J shed 6 bases, and the junction held 18 bases outside the gene matches. Germline V gives CDR1 SNHLY, CDR2 FYNNEI. CDR3: CASNLKLDRGKYDEKLFF. The CDR3 DNA is TGTGCCAGCAATTTGAAGTTGGACAGGGGAAAGTACGATGAAAAACTGTTTTTT.

This clone has a single count. The chain is built from TRBV9 and TRBJ2-5, with a possible D match to TRBD1 (5 bases). The CDR3 spans 16 residues. Trimming shortened V by 4 bases and J by 2 bases, and 18 bases separated the two germline ends. The germline V gene encodes CDR1 SGDLS and CDR2 YYNGEE. The CDR3: CASSLSPARGQETQYF. The DNA of the CDR3 is TGTGCCAGCAGCCTGAGTCCTGCTAGGGGTCAAGAGACCCAGTACTTC.

The chain has TRBV21-1 and TRBJ2-3; TRBD2 is the table's D call and was not checked against the DNA. TRBV21-1 is an annotated pseudogene. CDR3 length: 17 residues. CDR3: CASRGTSGRGCTDTQYF. The CDR3 DNA sequence: TGTGCCAGCAGAGGGACTAGCGGGAGAGGGTGCACAGATACGCAGTATTTT.

The J gene is TRBJ1-1, the V gene TRBV5-1; D gene unclear. The germline CDR1 and CDR2 sequences are SGHRS and YFSETQ. Trimming pared 4 bases from V and 0 bases from J, leaving 13 bases between. CDR3 length equals 15 residues. CDR3 sequence reads: CASSPEGRMNTEAFF. Written as DNA, the CDR3 is TGCGCCAGCAGCCCGGAGGGTCGCATGAACACTGAAGCTTTCTTT.

J is TRBJ1-5 and V is TRBV30, with TRBD1 matching 7 bases. Germline V gene data show CDR1 as GTSNPN and CDR2 as SVGIG (reference sequence). With V trimmed by 3 bases and J by 1 base, 6 bases remained unmatched. The CDR3 length is 15 residues. The chain's CDR3 is CAWRGRDSSNQPQHF. The CDR3 region has the DNA TGTGCCTGGAGAGGCCGGGACAGCAGCAATCAGCCCCAGCATTTT.

This clone was picked up a small number of times. The chain couples TRBV2 to TRBJ2-7; D perhaps matches TRBD2 (6 bases). The CDR3 extends over 12 amino acids. CDR1 and CDR2 (germline): SNHLY, FYNNEI. V was pared by 6 bases and J by 5 bases, with 11 bases between. DNA for the CDR3: TGTGCCAGCAGGTCGGGAGTGGACGAGCAGTACTTC. This sequence encodes CASRSGVDEQYF.

The gene calls are TRBV5-1 and TRBJ2-1; D is undetermined. Trimming removed 4 bases from V and 2 bases from J, with 10 bases in between. CDR1 is SGHRS and CDR2 is YFSETQ in the germline V gene. The CDR3 contains 14 residues. DNA of the CDR3: TGCGCCAGCAGCCCGGAGTGGGCCTACAATGAGCAGTTCTTC. It yields the protein CASSPEWAYNEQFF.

The rearrangement links TRBV7-4 to TRBJ2-5; perhaps TRBD2 as D (5 bases). The V end was cut by 1 base, the J end by 0 bases, with 15 bases between. The length of the CDR3 is 17 residues. Germline values: CDR1 SGHVT, CDR2 SQSDAQ. CDR3 in DNA: TGTGCCAGCAGCTTAGTGGCTGGACCGGGATACCAAGAGACCCAGTACTTC. This codes for CASSLVAGPGYQETQYF.

J is TRBJ2-7 and V is TRBV7-9; 8 nucleotides match TRBD1. This CDR3 has 16 residues. The V gene end was trimmed by 2 bases and the J gene end by 3 bases; junction bases not matched to a gene: 9. CDR1 SEHNR and CDR2 FQNEAQ come from the germline V gene (reference sequence). CDR3 bases: TGTGCCAGCAGCTTATACTCCCCGGGACAGGTCTACGAGCAGTACTTC. This encodes CASSLYSPGQVYEQYF.

The chain has TRBV7-2 and TRBJ2-7, with D perhaps matching TRBD2 (5 bases). The length of the CDR3 is 14 residues. In germline, CDR1 is SGHTA, CDR2 FQGNSA. V was trimmed by 0 bases and J by 3 bases, leaving 9 bases between them. The CDR3 loop reads CASSLAPRGYEQYF. As DNA, the CDR3 is TGTGCCAGCAGCTTAGCGCCCCGGGGCTACGAGCAGTACTTC.

This sequence joins TRBV19 and TRBJ1-1; maybe TRBD1 (5 bases). V lost 6 bases to trimming and J lost 0 bases, with 11 bases between them. Germline V CDR1 and CDR2: LNHDA, SQIVND (reference sequence). The CDR3 spans 14 residues. The CDR3 sequence is CASSTTVMNTEAFF. The CDR3 bases are TGTGCCAGTAGCACGACAGTTATGAACACTGAAGCTTTCTTT.

This chain links TRBV7-8 with TRBJ2-3, with 11 bases aligning to TRBD1. The V segment lost 4 bases and the J segment 6 bases; nucleotides outside the gene matches: 9. This CDR3 comprises 16 residues. Germline values: CDR1 SGHVS, CDR2 FQNEAQ. CDR3 amino acids: CASSSGQGAARDTQYF. The CDR3, as DNA: TGTGCCAGCAGCTCAGGACAGGGGGCAGCCAGGGATACGCAGTATTTT.

The chain employs TRBV30 and TRBJ1-3; the D is unclear. Germline values: CDR1 GTSNPN, CDR2 SVGIG (reference sequence). The V end lost 1 base, the J end lost 4 bases, and 5 bases lay between the germline ends. The CDR3 contains 12 residues. The chain's CDR3 is CAWSGRGNTIYF. CDR3 nucleotide sequence: TGTGCCTGGAGTGGGAGGGGAAACACCATATATTTT.

The rearrangement uses TRBV2 and TRBJ1-1; D gene unclear. Germline-derived CDR1 and CDR2 are SNHLY and FYNNEI. Trimming took 8 bases from V and 6 from J, leaving 10 bases between them. The length of the CDR3 is 11 residues. The CDR3 here is CASGGFSEAFF. The CDR3, as DNA: TGTGCCAGCGGAGGATTTTCTGAAGCTTTCTTT.